This is a list of T cell receptor beta chains from one sample in a study of Graves' ophthalmopathy and Graves' hyperthyroidism. TCRdb re-called the multiplex PCR reads with MiXCR, one entry per CDR3 protein. The data show about 550,000 distinct CDR3 sequences, 39% seen once. Material for sequencing was peripheral blood or thyroid tissue (not recorded which). The receptors shown here come from an adult man with Graves' hyperthyroidism. Both conserved end residues are part of each CDR3. The order of the fields is J gene, V gene, D gene, clone size, CDR3 DNA, CDR3 protein. The D gene is left open where the match is weak. Where a row states a size, it is once, few, many or the class of an expanded clone; other rows omit it.

TRBJ2-2 | TRBV9 | - | many | TGTGCCAGCAGCGTAAGTTCCTGGAGGAGGGACACCGGGGAGCTGTTTTTT | CASSVSSWRRDTGELFF
TRBJ1-1 | TRBV7-9 | - | - | TGTGCCAGCAGTCTGGACGGATTAAACACCGGGGACGATACTGAAGCTTTCTTT | CASSLDGLNTGDDTEAFF
TRBJ2-7 | TRBV20-1 | - | many | TGCAGTGCTATTTGGCGGCCCAACTCCTACGAGCAGTACTTC | CSAIWRPNSYEQYF
TRBJ1-6 | TRBV14 | - | - | TGTGCCAGCAGCCAACTCGGGACCCAGGGGAGTTCCTATAATTCACCCCTCCACTTT | CASSQLGTQGSSYNSPLHF
TRBJ2-7 | TRBV7-9 | TRBD1 | many | TGTGCCAGCAGCTTAGTGGGACAGAGCTCCTACGAGCAGTACTTC | CASSLVGQSSYEQYF
TRBJ2-2 | TRBV9 | TRBD2 | - | TGTGCCAGCAGCCCCCGGACTAGCGGGGGCTGGGAGCTGTTTTTT | CASSPRTSGGWELFF
TRBJ2-3 | TRBV19 | TRBD2 | - | TGTGCCAGTATAGCTAGCGGATCCGCAGATACGCAGTATTTT | CASIASGSADTQYF
TRBJ2-7 | TRBV5-6 | - | many | TGTGCCAGCAGCTTAGGGGAAAGAAGAGGTCAGTACTTC | CASSLGERRGQYF
TRBJ1-1 | TRBV5-1 | - | - | TGCGCCAGCAGATTTCAGGGGACTGAAGCTTTCTTT | CASRFQGTEAFF
TRBJ2-2 | TRBV19 | TRBD1 | many | TGTGCCAGCAGCATAACAGGGGGCACCGGGGAGCTGTTTTTT | CASSITGGTGELFF
TRBJ2-7 | TRBV7-9 | TRBD1 | - | TGTGCCAGCAGATTGACAGGGGCTGACTACGAGCAGTACTTC | CASRLTGADYEQYF
TRBJ1-6 | TRBV9 | TRBD1 | - | TGTGCCAGCAGCGTAGAAGGGACAGGCACCGTCGCCCTCCACTTT | CASSVEGTGTVALHF
TRBJ2-5 | TRBV10-3 | - | - | TGTGCCATCAACGGGCCCAGGGGCCAAGAGACCCAGTACTTC | CAINGPRGQETQYF
TRBJ1-1 | TRBV29-1 | TRBD1 | many | TGCAGCGGAAGGACAGGGAACACTGAAGCTTTCTTT | CSGRTGNTEAFF
TRBJ1-5 | TRBV30 | - | - | TGTGCCTGGAGTGTTAAAGGCAAACAGCCCCAGCATTTT | CAWSVKGKQPQHF
TRBJ1-5 | TRBV20-1 | - | few | TGCAGTGCTAGTTGGGTTAGCAATCAGCCCCAGCATTTT | CSASWVSNQPQHF
TRBJ2-1 | TRBV29-1 | TRBD2 | few | TGCAGCGTTCTTGAGCGGGAGGAGGTGCAGTTCTTC | CSVLEREEVQFF
TRBJ2-7 | TRBV24-1 | - | many | TGTGCCACCAGTGATGCCTTTGACGAGCAGTACTTC | CATSDAFDEQYF
TRBJ1-6 | TRBV20-1 | - | many | TGCAGTGCGAGGGCCGGGGATTCACCCCTCCACTTT | CSARAGDSPLHF